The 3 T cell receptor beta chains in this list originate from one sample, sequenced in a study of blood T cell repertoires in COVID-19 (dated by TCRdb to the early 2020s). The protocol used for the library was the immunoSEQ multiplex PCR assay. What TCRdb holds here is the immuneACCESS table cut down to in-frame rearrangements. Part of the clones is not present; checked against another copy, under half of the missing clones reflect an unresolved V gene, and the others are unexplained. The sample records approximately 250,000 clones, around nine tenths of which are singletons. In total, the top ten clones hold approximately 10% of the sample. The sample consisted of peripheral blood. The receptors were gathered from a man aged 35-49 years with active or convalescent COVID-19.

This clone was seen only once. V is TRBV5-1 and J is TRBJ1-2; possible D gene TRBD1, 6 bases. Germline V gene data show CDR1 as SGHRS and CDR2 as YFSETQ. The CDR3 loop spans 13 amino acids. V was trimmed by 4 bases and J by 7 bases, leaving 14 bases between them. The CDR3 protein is CASSQRRGSGYTF. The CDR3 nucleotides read TGCGCCAGCAGCCAACGCAGGGGTTCTGGCTACACCTTC.

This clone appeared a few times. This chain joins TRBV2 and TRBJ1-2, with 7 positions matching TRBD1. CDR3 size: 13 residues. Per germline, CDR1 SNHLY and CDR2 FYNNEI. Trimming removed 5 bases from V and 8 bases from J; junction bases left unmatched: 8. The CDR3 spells CASSYDRTGGYTF. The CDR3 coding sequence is TGTGCCAGCAGTTACGACAGGACAGGAGGCTACACCTTC. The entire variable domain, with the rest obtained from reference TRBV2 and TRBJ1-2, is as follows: EPEVTQTPSHQVTQMGQEVILRCVPISNHLYFYWYRQILGQKVEFLVSFYNNEISEKSEIFDDQFSVERPDGSNFTLKIRSTKLEDSAMYFCASSYDRTGGYTFGSGTRLTVV.

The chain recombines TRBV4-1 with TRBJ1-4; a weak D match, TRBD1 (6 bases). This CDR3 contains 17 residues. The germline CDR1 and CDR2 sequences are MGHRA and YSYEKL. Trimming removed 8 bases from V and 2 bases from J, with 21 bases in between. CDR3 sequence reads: CASGRDISLDTNEKLFF. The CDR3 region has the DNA TGCGCCAGCGGCCGGGACATTTCCCTCGATACTAATGAAAAACTGTTTTTT.